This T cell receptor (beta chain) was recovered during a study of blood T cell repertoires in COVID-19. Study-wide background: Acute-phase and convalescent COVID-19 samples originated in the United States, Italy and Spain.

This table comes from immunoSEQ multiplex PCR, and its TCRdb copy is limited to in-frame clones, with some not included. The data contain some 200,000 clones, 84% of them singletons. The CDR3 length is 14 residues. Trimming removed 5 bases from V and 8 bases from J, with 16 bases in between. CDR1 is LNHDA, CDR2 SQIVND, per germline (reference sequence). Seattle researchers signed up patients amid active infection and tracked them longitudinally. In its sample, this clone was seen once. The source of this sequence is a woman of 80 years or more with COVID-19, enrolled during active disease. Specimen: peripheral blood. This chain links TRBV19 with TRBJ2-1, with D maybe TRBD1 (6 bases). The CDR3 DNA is TGTGCCAGTAGTTCGACAGGCCGCCGCGATGAGCAGTTCTTC. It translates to CASSSTGRRDEQFF.